One sample yielded the 16 T cell receptor beta chains listed below, sequenced in a study of cytomegalovirus exposure and HLA in healthy donors. PCR involved 60 Vbeta and 13 Jbeta primers. Sequenced by immunoSEQ multiplex PCR; TCRdb stores in-frame clones only, minus some. Recorded for this sample: some 130,000 clones. Sequenced input: PBMCs. These receptors were obtained from a woman in her 40s in good health and CMV-seropositive.

V and J are TRBV5-1 and TRBJ2-3; 14 nucleotides match TRBD2. The junction had 5 bases not matched to a gene; V was cut back by 0 bases and J by 5 bases. The CDR3 sequence is 17 residues long. Germline V gene sequence: CDR1 SGHRS, CDR2 YFSETQ. CDR3 region: CASSLGLAGGLIDTQYF. For the CDR3, the DNA is TGCGCCAGCAGCTTGGGACTAGCGGGAGGGCTTATAGATACGCAGTATTTT.

The CDR3 spells CASSLLGGGAPDTQYF. DNA of the CDR3: TGTGCCAGCAGCCTCCTGGGGGGGGGCGCACCAGATACGCAGTATTTT. The chain links TRBV6-4 to TRBJ2-3; D may be TRBD2 (7 bases). Trimming cost V 6 bases and J 4 bases, with 20 bases left between them. The length of the CDR3 is 16 residues. CDR1 is MRHNA and CDR2 is SNTAGT in the germline V gene.

V is TRBV10-3 and J is TRBJ1-2; weak D call: TRBD1 (5 bases). This CDR3 contains 12 residues. Germline V CDR1 and CDR2: ENHRY, SYGVKD. The ends were cut back, 11 bases at V and 2 bases at J, with 12 bases in the middle. Written as DNA, the CDR3 is TGTGCCGCATCGACAGAGAACTATGGCTACACCTTC. Translation: CAASTENYGYTF.

The chain recombines TRBV7-9 with TRBJ1-1; a possible D gene is TRBD1 (6 bases). The CDR3 contains 15 residues. Trimming took off 6 bases at V and 3 bases at J, with 17 bases between the two ends. CDR1 and CDR2 (germline): SEHNR, FQNEAQ (reference sequence). Here the CDR3 DNA reads TGTGCCAGCAGTCCTCCGGGGGGCCGGGACACTGAAGCTTTCTTT. Its translation is CASSPPGGRDTEAFF.

V and J are TRBV5-1 and TRBJ2-5, with 15 bases matching TRBD2. Trimming took 4 bases from V and 4 from J; bases not matched to a gene: 5. The germline gives CDR1 SGHRS, CDR2 YFSETQ. The CDR3 loop spans 16 amino acids. The CDR3 region is CASSTGLAGGVETQYF. CDR3 DNA sequence: TGCGCCAGCAGCACGGGACTAGCGGGAGGCGTAGAGACCCAGTACTTC.

The J gene is TRBJ1-2, the V gene TRBV5-4, with D possibly TRBD1 on 6 matching bases. The CDR3 covers 13 residues. Germline lookup yields CDR1 SGHNT and CDR2 YYREEE (reference sequence). The V gene lost 0 bases and the J gene lost 4 bases, with 7 bases spanning the gap. CDR3 sequence (DNA): TGTGCCAGCAGCTTGGAAGGGGGCTATGGCTACACCTTC. This sequence encodes CASSLEGGYGYTF.

This chain connects TRBV7-7 to TRBJ2-2, with 7 bases matching TRBD1. This CDR3 comprises 13 residues. Losses at the gene ends were 5 bases for V and 6 bases for J; bases not matched to a gene: 3. Germline V gives CDR1 SSHAT, CDR2 FNYEAQ (reference sequence). CDR3 sequence reads: CASSQDRAGELFF. In nucleotides, the CDR3 is TGTGCCAGCAGCCAAGACAGGGCCGGGGAGCTGTTTTTT.

J is TRBJ1-1 and V is TRBV5-8; D unresolved. The CDR3 is 13 residues long. The germline V gene encodes CDR1 SGHTS and CDR2 YDEGEE. V lost 1 base and J 4 bases, leaving 8 bases between the germline ends. The CDR3 loop is CASSLITLTEAFF. As DNA, the CDR3 is TGTGCCAGCAGCTTGATTACTCTCACTGAAGCTTTCTTT.

The V call is TRBV7-6, the J call TRBJ2-1; 11 bases are shared with TRBD2. The length of the CDR3 is 16 residues. The ends lost 5 bases at V and 6 bases at J; junction bases unmatched: 9. Germline CDR1 SGHVS, CDR2 FNYEAQ. DNA for the CDR3: TGTGCCAGCAGCCTAACTAGCGGGAGCCTATTCAATGAGCAGTTCTTC. Protein: CASSLTSGSLFNEQFF.

The rearrangement uses TRBV11-2 and TRBJ1-2; D possibly corresponds to TRBD1 (5 bases). Germline CDR1 reads SGHAT; CDR2 reads FQNNGV. The CDR3 consists of 14 residues. Trimming left V 0 bases short and J 8 bases short, with 13 bases between. The CDR3: CASSLEGQGGGYTF. The CDR3 nucleotides are TGTGCCAGCAGCTTAGAGGGGCAGGGAGGCGGCTACACCTTC.

The chain uses TRBV19 and TRBJ2-1, with TRBD2 matching 8 bases. CDR3 length: 16 amino acids. Germline V gives CDR1 LNHDA, CDR2 SQIVND (reference sequence). Trimming took 1 base from V and 8 from J; bases not matched to a gene: 10. The CDR3 bases are TGTGCCAGTAGTATAGGGACCGGGACTAGGGGGGATGAGCAGTTCTTC. It is translated as CASSIGTGTRGDEQFF.

The DNA for the CDR3 is TGTGCCTGGGGGGACTGGGATTCACCCCTCCACTTT. Encoded protein: CAWGDWDSPLHF. V and J are TRBV30 and TRBJ1-6; D possibly corresponds to TRBD1 (5 bases). The germline V and J ends were trimmed by 5 bases and 8 bases, with 10 bases remaining between them. Germline V gene data show CDR1 as GTSNPN and CDR2 as SVGIG (reference sequence). The CDR3 consists of 12 residues.

The V call is TRBV7-6, the J call TRBJ1-1; a weak D match, TRBD1 (6 bases). V was trimmed by 3 bases and J by 2 bases, leaving 10 bases between them. The germline V gene encodes CDR1 SGHVS and CDR2 FNYEAQ. The CDR3 is 14 amino acids. CDR3 protein: CASSFQGINTEAFF. The CDR3 DNA reads TGTGCCAGCAGCTTTCAGGGGATAAACACTGAAGCTTTCTTT.

The gene calls are TRBV7-9 and TRBJ1-3; 8 bases line up with TRBD1. The CDR3 loop spans 16 amino acids. Looked up from germline, CDR1 is SEHNR and CDR2 is FQNEAQ (reference sequence). V shed 5 bases and J 7 bases; nucleotides not matched to a gene: 13. The CDR3 reads CASSVSQGAAGNTIYF. The CDR3 DNA follows: TGTGCCAGCAGCGTCTCCCAGGGGGCCGCCGGGAACACCATATATTTT.

A remark on this clone: A junction end diverges from the germline sequence, so it may reflect a read error. The V gene is TRBV2, the J gene TRBJ2-7; tentatively, D is TRBD1 (6 bases). This CDR3 comprises 10 residues. Per germline, CDR1 SNHLY and CDR2 FYNNEI. This CDR3 is CASSVQGLDF. CDR3 bases: TGTGCCAGCAGCGTCCAGGGGCTGGACTTC.

The gene calls are TRBV4-1 and TRBJ1-5; D uncertain. V was shortened by 0 bases and J by 2 bases, with 5 bases between the two germline ends. The length of the CDR3 is 14 residues. Germline lookup yields CDR1 MGHRA and CDR2 YSYEKL. CDR3 nucleotides: TGCGCCAGCAGCCAAGATGCAGGCAATCAGCCCCAGCATTTT. Translation: CASSQDAGNQPQHF.